This is a list of T cell receptor beta chains from one sample in a study of spatial heterogeneity in lung cancer. MiXCR, run by TCRdb on the 5' RACE reads, gives a single entry per CDR3 protein. Of about 20,000 distinct CDR3 sequences listed, more than 6.5% are singletons. Sequenced material: lung tumor tissue, taken at surgery. The receptors stem from a male donor with early-stage non-small cell lung cancer. CDR3s include the opening cysteine and the closing phenylalanine or tryptophan. Fields, in order: J gene, D gene, V gene, clone size, CDR3 protein, CDR3 DNA. D genes are given only for firm matches. Expanded clones are given a class, and other clones once, few, many or no size at all.

TRBJ2-5	-	TRBV29-1	many	CSVEENRGETQYF	TGCAGCGTTGAAGAAAACCGGGGGGAGACCCAGTACTTC
TRBJ1-4	-	TRBV27	few	CASSLQGGEKLFF	TGTGCCAGCAGTTTGCAGGGTGGTGAAAAACTGTTTTTT
TRBJ2-7	TRBD1	TRBV7-9	-	CASSSLPGQGKFYEQYF	TGTGCCAGCAGCTCCCTCCCGGGACAGGGGAAATTCTACGAGCAGTACTTC
TRBJ2-7	TRBD2	TRBV20-1	-	CSAKRTSGDYEQYF	TGCAGTGCTAAAAGGACTAGCGGGGACTACGAGCAGTACTTC
TRBJ1-5	-	TRBV2	few	CASRGGNQPQHF	TGTGCCAGCCGGGGGGGCAATCAGCCCCAGCATTTT
TRBJ2-3	TRBD1	TRBV23-1	many	CASSHSLDRGPTDTQYF	TGCGCCAGCAGTCATTCCCTGGACAGGGGGCCTACAGATACGCAGTATTTT
TRBJ2-2	TRBD2	TRBV29-1	few	CSVGTSGANTGELFF	TGCAGCGTCGGTACTAGCGGGGCGAACACCGGGGAGCTGTTTTTT
TRBJ1-3	-	TRBV12-3/TRBV12-4	-	CASRTGPRNTIYF	TGTGCCAGCAGGACAGGTCCTAGAAACACCATATATTTT
TRBJ2-3	-	TRBV28	many	CASSRQGGSTDTQYF	TGTGCCAGCAGTCGCCAGGGGGGTAGCACAGATACGCAGTATTTT
TRBJ1-2	-	TRBV6-2/TRBV6-3	many	CASSLAGSSGYGYTF	TGTGCCAGCAGTCTCGCCGGGTCCTCAGGCTATGGCTACACCTTC
TRBJ1-5	-	TRBV3-1	many	CASSQDSSNQPQHF	TGTGCCAGCAGCCAAGACAGTAGCAATCAGCCCCAGCATTTT
TRBJ2-1	TRBD2	TRBV13	-	CASSLKAGYINEQFF	TGTGCCAGCAGCTTAAAAGCGGGGTACATCAATGAGCAGTTCTTC
TRBJ2-2	-	TRBV24-1	few	CATAGPLGQGNTGELFF	TGTGCCACCGCTGGTCCTCTGGGACAAGGGAACACCGGGGAGCTGTTTTTT